This TCR beta chain was identified in a study of blood T cell repertoires in COVID-19. Overall study: Italy, Spain and the United States were the sources of the convalescent and acute COVID-19 samples. PBMCs, B-cell-depleted T cells, or T cells were the source of the cDNA or gDNA that made up the material.

V gave up 6 bases and J gave up 6 bases; unmatched junction bases: 15. CDR1 and CDR2 from the germline V gene are SGHRS and YFSETQ. The CDR3 consists of 17 residues. In the original workflow: Amplifying reference gene primers gave estimates of nucleated cell counts. Assay used: immunoSEQ multiplex PCR; TCRdb lists only in-frame clones, some missing. V, J and clone size reflect that table, while D and trimming were determined from the DNA. The sample lists approximately 110,000 clones; around 84% were seen once. The sample taken for sequencing was peripheral blood. This sequence joins TRBV5-1 and TRBJ2-3, with 11 bases aligning to TRBD2. The clonotype was recovered from a middle-aged man with acute or convalescent COVID-19. The CDR3 sequence is CASTQTLLAGGPDTQYF. The CDR3 DNA reads TGCGCCAGCACTCAGACCCTCCTAGCGGGGGGCCCGGATACGCAGTATTTT.